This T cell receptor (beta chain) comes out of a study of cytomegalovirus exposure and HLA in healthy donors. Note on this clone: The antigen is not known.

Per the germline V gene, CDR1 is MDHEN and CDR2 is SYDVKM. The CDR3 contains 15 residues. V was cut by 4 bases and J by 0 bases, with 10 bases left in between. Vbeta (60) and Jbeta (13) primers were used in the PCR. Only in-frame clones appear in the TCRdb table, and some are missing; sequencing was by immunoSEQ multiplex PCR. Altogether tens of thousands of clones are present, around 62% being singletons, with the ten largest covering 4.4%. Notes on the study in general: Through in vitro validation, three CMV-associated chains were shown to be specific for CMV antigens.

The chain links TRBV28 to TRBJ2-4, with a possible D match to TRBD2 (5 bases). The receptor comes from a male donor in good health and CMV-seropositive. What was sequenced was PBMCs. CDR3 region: CASSSLALAKNIQYF. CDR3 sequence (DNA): TGTGCCAGCAGTTCTCTAGCTCTAGCCAAAAACATTCAGTACTTC.